The source of this T cell receptor beta chain is a study of identical twins. From germline, CDR1 is KGHSH and CDR2 LQKENI. The CDR3 covers 12 residues. Trimming removed 6 bases at V and 5 bases at J, with 10 bases between. Details on this clonotype: The antigen remains undetermined.

TCRdb processed the 5' RACE reads anew with MiXCR; each CDR3 protein has one entry. Of some 1,600,000 distinct CDR3 sequences listed, about 30% are singletons. Study conclusions and caveats: Conclusions came from cross-sectional statistical analysis, not from following the same donors.

The rearrangement joins TRBV18 to TRBJ2-5, with no clear D. This TCR was sampled from a newborn girl in good health. Sample: cord blood. In DNA, the CDR3 is TGTGCCAGCTCCCCCGATGGTGAGACCCAGTACTTC. This encodes CASSPDGETQYF.